The clone carrying this T cell receptor (beta chain) was counted once. CDR3 length: 12 residues. The V end was cut by 8 bases, the J end by 10 bases, with 15 bases between. The germline CDR1 and CDR2 sequences are SGHTA and FQGNSA. The data derive from a study of cytomegalovirus exposure and HLA in healthy donors. The method was immunoSEQ multiplex PCR; TCRdb's version includes in-frame clones alone and lacks a portion of them. The sample holds about 240,000 clones, around 88% seen once. The chain uses TRBV7-2 and TRBJ2-4; possibly TRBD1 for D (6 bases). The source material was PBMCs. The receptor comes from a woman aged 25-40 years in good health and CMV-seropositive. The CDR3 protein is CASGHRERIQYF. The CDR3 nucleotides are TGTGCCAGCGGGCACAGGGAGCGGATTCAGTACTTC.